This T cell receptor (beta chain) comes out of a study of shared clonotypes between healthy human individuals. Overall study: Three plates each covered CD4 naive and memory; CD8 naive two, CD8 memory one. Study findings and constraints: Among donors, clonotype sharing was expected to be affected by sequencing depth. Non-shared clonotypes displayed generation probabilities falling below those of clonotypes present in all four donors.

A single count supports this clone. Its matching antigen is unknown. Produced via immunoSEQ multiplex PCR; TCRdb's table is partial and in-frame only. The top ten hold roughly 0.13% of the sample, which has 2 million to 2.5 million clones, over 85% seen once. V lost 1 base and J lost 0, with 10 bases in between. The CDR3 spans 16 residues. Germline CDR1 SGHRS, CDR2 YFSETQ. The sequencing input was naive CD4+ T cells sorted from blood. The subset denotes: CD45RA+ positively selected. The chain links TRBV5-1 to TRBJ2-2, with D perhaps given as TRBD1 or TRBD2 (5 bases each). The TCR was taken from a man aged 18 to 30 in good health. CDR3 coding DNA: TGCGCCAGCAGCTTGCGGGGACGGCCGAACACCGGGGAGCTGTTTTTT. Its protein is CASSLRGRPNTGELFF.